This TCR beta chain was retrieved from a study of T cell responses to AZD1222 COVID-19 vaccine. Germline CDR1 SNHLY, CDR2 FYNNEI. Trimming took off 8 bases at V and 0 bases at J, with 11 bases between the two ends. The CDR3 runs 14 residues. TCRdb keeps only in-frame clones here, not all; method: immunoSEQ multiplex PCR. The sample gives 90,000 to 120,000 clones, 90% to 95% of which show up once; 22% is in the top ten. This sequence was found in an adult in good health. Material: peripheral blood, obtained on day 0 of AZD1222 vaccination. This chain links TRBV2 with TRBJ1-3, with D uncertain. The CDR3 sequence is CASWTRNSGNTIYF. The CDR3 DNA is TGTGCCAGCTGGACTCGCAACTCTGGAAACACCATATATTTT.